Below are 23 T cell receptor beta chains sequenced from a single sample in a study of cytomegalovirus exposure and HLA in healthy donors. The PCR contained 60 Vbeta and 13 Jbeta primers. The method was immunoSEQ multiplex PCR; TCRdb's version includes in-frame clones alone and lacks a portion of them. The sample lists some 170,000 clones, 70% to 80% occurring once. Sequencing input: PBMCs. Receptors originate from a woman aged 40 to 50 in good health and CMV-seronegative.

CDR3 coding DNA: TGCGCCAGCAGCTTGCAGGGTGGGGGCAATGAAAAACTGTTTTTT. This sequence encodes CASSLQGGGNEKLFF. This chain uses TRBV5-1 with TRBJ1-4; a weak D match, TRBD1 (6 bases). CDR1 and CDR2 (germline): SGHRS, YFSETQ. V lost 1 base, J lost 5 bases, and 12 bases lay in between. The CDR3 runs to 15 residues.

The chain is built from TRBV9 and TRBJ1-5; D unresolved. From germline, CDR1 is SGDLS and CDR2 YYNGEE. V lost 0 bases, J lost 3 bases, and 10 bases lay in between. The CDR3 covers 15 residues. The CDR3: CASSVGAPFNQPQHF. CDR3 coding DNA: TGTGCCAGCAGCGTAGGGGCCCCCTTCAATCAGCCCCAGCATTTT.

This rearrangement joins TRBV14 to TRBJ1-1, with TRBD1 matching 11 bases. In germline, CDR1 is SGHDN, CDR2 FVKESK. This CDR3 spans 18 amino acids. V shed 5 bases, J shed 4 bases, and the junction held 15 bases outside the gene matches. The CDR3 coding sequence is TGTGCCAGCAGCACCCGTAGGGGGACAGGGGGTGCGAGCACTGAAGCTTTCTTT. This codes for CASSTRRGTGGASTEAFF.

The gene calls are TRBV5-6 and TRBJ1-5, with TRBD1 as a possible D gene (6 bases). CDR3 length equals 13 residues. In germline, CDR1 is SGHDT, CDR2 YYEEEE. The germline V and J ends were trimmed by 2 bases and 4 bases, with 7 bases remaining between them. The CDR3 here is CASSLGQNQPQHF. For the CDR3, the DNA is TGTGCCAGCAGCTTAGGACAGAATCAGCCCCAGCATTTT.

The chain joins TRBV5-6 to TRBJ2-3; the match to TRBD2 covers 9 bases. V was clipped by 4 bases and J by 0 bases; unmatched bases: 0. Germline V lookup: CDR1 SGHDT, CDR2 YYEEEE. The CDR3 loop spans 14 amino acids. In DNA form, the CDR3 reads TGTGCCAGCAGCGCGGGAGGGAGCACAGATACGCAGTATTTT. Protein sequence: CASSAGGSTDTQYF.

This clone has more than one count but fewer than ten. The chain joins TRBV7-3 to TRBJ2-6; 7 bases agree with TRBD2. The CDR3 has 18 amino acids. V gave up 2 bases and J gave up 2 bases; unmatched junction bases: 9. CDR1 SGHTA and CDR2 FQGTGA come from the germline V gene. CDR3 DNA sequence: TGTGCCAGCAGCTTATGGGGCGGGAGCAGCCCTGGGGCCAACGTCCTGACTTTC. Translated, it gives CASSLWGGSSPGANVLTF.

This clone was recorded a few times. The chain carries TRBV19 and TRBJ1-1; D possibly corresponds to TRBD1 (6 bases). Per the germline V gene, CDR1 is LNHDA and CDR2 is SQIVND (reference sequence). V was trimmed by 4 bases and J by 1 base, leaving 16 bases between them. The CDR3 is made up of 16 amino acids. CDR3 residues: CASSRTVNEPNTEAFF. As DNA, the CDR3 is TGTGCCAGTAGTAGGACAGTGAACGAACCGAACACTGAAGCTTTCTTT.

This clone was observed a handful of times. The rearrangement uses TRBV11-1 and TRBJ1-1; no clear D. The germline V gene encodes CDR1 SGHAT and CDR2 FQDESV (reference sequence). V lost 1 base to trimming and J lost 9 bases, with 9 bases between them. The length of the CDR3 is 12 residues. The CDR3, as DNA: TGTGCCAGCAGCTTAGAGGGAGTCAAAGCTTTCTTT. It translates to CASSLEGVKAFF.

The chain links TRBV19 to TRBJ1-1; 7 nucleotides agree with TRBD1. Germline CDR1 and CDR2: LNHDA and SQIVND (reference sequence). This CDR3 is 16 amino acids long. Trimming at V came to 8 bases and at J to 4 bases, leaving 16 bases not matched to a gene. In DNA form, the CDR3 reads TGTGCCAGTCGGTACGGGACAGACTACGTCGGCACTGAAGCTTTCTTT. Translation: CASRYGTDYVGTEAFF.

V is TRBV7-9 and J is TRBJ1-1; D may be TRBD1 (6 bases). Trimming shortened V by 5 bases and J by 3 bases, and 16 bases separated the two germline ends. This CDR3 has 15 amino acids. Per the germline V gene, CDR1 is SEHNR and CDR2 is FQNEAQ (reference sequence). The CDR3 region is CASSLTGPGDTEAFF. The CDR3 DNA sequence: TGTGCCAGCAGCCTAACAGGGCCTGGGGACACTGAAGCTTTCTTT.

The rearrangement links TRBV18 to TRBJ1-4, with D uncertain. The germline V gene has CDR1 KGHSH and CDR2 LQKENI. Trimming took 4 bases from V and 4 from J, leaving 7 bases between them. This CDR3 spans 13 amino acids. CDR3 protein: CASSRGSNEKLFF. The CDR3 bases are TGTGCCAGCTCACGAGGGAGTAATGAAAAACTGTTTTTT.

The V call is TRBV28, the J call TRBJ1-4, with D maybe TRBD1 (5 bases). Germline CDR1 and CDR2: MDHEN and SYDVKM. V was trimmed by 10 bases and J by 2 bases, leaving 17 bases between them. The CDR3 sequence is 15 residues long. Here the CDR3 reads CATSTTGGTNEKLFF. As DNA, the CDR3 is TGTGCCACCTCCACAACCGGGGGGACTAATGAAAAACTGTTTTTT.

This chain connects TRBV29-1 to TRBJ2-7; TRBD1 matches at 8 bases. V gave up 3 bases and J gave up 2 bases; unmatched junction bases: 6. CDR3 length equals 14 residues. Germline CDR1 reads SQVTM; CDR2 reads ANQGSEA. The CDR3 DNA sequence: TGCAGCGTTGATTCAGGGGGCAGTACCTACGAGCAGTACTTC. This translates into CSVDSGGSTYEQYF.

The V and J genes are TRBV6-5 and TRBJ1-2; D is perhaps TRBD1 (6 bases). V lost 4 bases and J 4 bases, leaving 16 bases between the germline ends. The CDR3 consists of 15 residues. Germline assignment: CDR1 MNHEY and CDR2 SVGAGI. The CDR3 DNA reads as TGTGCCAGCAGTTTGAGGACAGATTCCGGCTATGGCTACACCTTC. Amino acids: CASSLRTDSGYGYTF.

The chain couples TRBV14 to TRBJ2-7; tentative D call: TRBD1 (5 bases). Germline CDR1 is SGHDN and CDR2 is FVKESK. CDR3 length equals 19 residues. The V gene lost 0 bases and the J gene lost 5 bases, with 26 bases spanning the gap. The CDR3 DNA reads as TGTGCCAGCAGCCAAGAGGTCCAGGGTATGTCCCACATCCTGAACGAGCAGTACTTC. This translates into CASSQEVQGMSHILNEQYF.

Comments on this clone: This specimen includes other DNA sequences encoding the same CDR3. The rearrangement joins TRBV9 to TRBJ2-2, with D possibly TRBD1 on 6 matching bases. CDR3 size: 14 residues. CDR1 is SGDLS and CDR2 is YYNGEE in the germline V gene. The V end was cut by 4 bases, the J end by 1 base, with 8 bases between. The DNA for the CDR3 is TGTGCCAGCAGCTCCAGGGGGAACACCGGGGAGCTGTTTTTT. Residues: CASSSRGNTGELFF.

The V gene is TRBV18, the J gene TRBJ1-2; 12 bases agree with TRBD1. The CDR3 loop spans 16 amino acids. CDR1 and CDR2 from the germline V gene are KGHSH and LQKENI. The V segment lost 4 bases and the J segment 2 bases; nucleotides outside the gene matches: 5. This chain's CDR3 is CASSRSGTGGNYGYTF. CDR3 bases: TGTGCCAGCTCACGCTCCGGGACAGGGGGCAACTATGGCTACACCTTC.

This chain uses TRBV6-5 with TRBJ1-1, with D perhaps matching TRBD1 (5 bases). Trimming stripped 5 bases from V and 8 bases from J, with 9 bases between. The germline V gene has CDR1 MNHEY and CDR2 SVGAGI. The CDR3 has 11 amino acids. The CDR3 bases are TGTGCCAGCAGTCTGGGGGGAGAAGCTTTCTTT. It encodes CASSLGGEAFF.

CDR3 in amino acids: CASSLGLAGGPITDTQYF. CDR3 coding DNA: TGCGCCAGCAGCCTGGGACTAGCGGGAGGGCCGATCACAGATACGCAGTATTTT. The gene calls are TRBV5-1 and TRBJ2-3, with 16 nucleotides matching TRBD2. CDR1 is SGHRS, CDR2 YFSETQ, per germline. CDR3 size: 18 residues. Unmatched junction bases numbered 7, after V lost 4 bases and J lost 2 bases. Full variable domain (missing parts from reference TRBV5-1 and TRBJ2-3): KAGVTQTPRYLIKTRGQQVTLSCSPISGHRSVSWYQQTPGQGLQFLFEYFSETQRNKGNFPGRFSGRQFSNSRSEMNVSTLELGDSALYLCASSLGLAGGPITDTQYFGPGTRLTVL.

This chain connects TRBV5-1 to TRBJ2-1; TRBD2 matches at 11 bases. This CDR3 has 17 amino acids. The germline V gene has CDR1 SGHRS and CDR2 YFSETQ. J gave up 8 bases and V 0 bases, and 10 bases lay outside the gene matches. In nucleotides, the CDR3 is TGCGCCAGCAGCTTGGGGTTAGCGGGAGGGCCTCACGATGAGCAGTTCTTC. Translated, it gives CASSLGLAGGPHDEQFF.

The V and J genes are TRBV10-3 and TRBJ2-7, with TRBD1 matching over 7 bases. Germline assignment: CDR1 ENHRY and CDR2 SYGVKD. The trim removed 6 bases at V and 0 bases at J, leaving 8 bases unmatched. The CDR3 loop spans 15 amino acids. The DNA for the CDR3 is TGTGCCATCAGCGATGACAGGGCTAGCTCCTACGAGCAGTACTTC. Translating gives CAISDDRASSYEQYF.

This rearrangement joins TRBV7-6 to TRBJ2-2; no firm D call. Germline V gives CDR1 SGHVS, CDR2 FNYEAQ. The CDR3 has 12 residues. V was clipped by 5 bases and J by 6 bases, with 7 bases between them. The CDR3 nucleotides read TGTGCCAGCAGCCCTACAGCCGGGGAGCTGTTTTTT. Protein product: CASSPTAGELFF. Full variable domain (missing parts from reference TRBV7-6 and TRBJ2-2): GAGVSQSPRYKVTKRGQDVALRCDPISGHVSLYWYRQALGQGPEFLTYFNYEAQQDKSGLPNDRFSAERPEGSISTLTIQRTEQRDSAMYRCASSPTAGELFFGEGSRLTVL.

The chain uses TRBV27 and TRBJ1-2; no clear D gene. This CDR3 has 13 amino acids. Trimming stripped 6 bases from V and 8 bases from J, with 16 bases between. From germline, CDR1 is MNHEY and CDR2 SMNVEV (reference sequence). In DNA form, the CDR3 reads TGTGCCAGCAGGATCCTTAGCGAGGGAGGCTACACCTTC. Amino acids: CASRILSEGGYTF.